The entry that follows covers one T cell receptor (beta chain) sequence. The antigen is not known. The entry originates in a study of cytomegalovirus exposure and HLA in healthy donors. These donors were members of the 120-subject validation cohort, a group separate from the approximately 670-subject first cohort. Produced via immunoSEQ multiplex PCR; TCRdb's table is partial and in-frame only. The sample holds under 50,000 clones, over 85% seen once. The CDR3 contains 16 residues. V trimming: 2 bases; J trimming: 6 bases; junction bases outside the gene matches: 7. CDR1 SGHAT and CDR2 FQNNGV come from the germline V gene. Broader study findings: Researchers counted 150 to 200 TCR beta chains as cytomegalovirus-associated. In a later analysis, first-cohort TCR clusters were found to tend to co-occur in the 95 to 150 validation repertoires. It was confirmed in vitro that three of the CMV-associated chains were specific for CMV antigens.

The chain combines TRBV11-2 with TRBJ2-3, with TRBD2 matching over 11 bases. This sequence was found in a woman under 30 in good health and CMV-seronegative. What was sequenced was PBMCs. CDR3 nucleotides: TGTGCCAGCAGCTTAAGGCTAGCGGGAGGTCAGGATACGCAGTATTTT. Amino acid sequence: CASSLRLAGGQDTQYF.